Below are 10 T cell receptor beta chains sequenced from a single sample in a study of Ad26.COV2.S vaccination and SARS-CoV-2 variants. Treatment defined: roughly 18 received Ad26.COV2.S at low or high dose, single or two shots; a few received placebo; per-sample allocation not given. Repertoires come from day 63 after the first vaccine or placebo injection. Produced via immunoSEQ multiplex PCR; TCRdb's table is partial and in-frame only. The sample lists 300,000 to 350,000 clones, about nine tenths occurring once. Specimen: peripheral blood, collected in a trial of Ad26.COV2.S vaccine versus placebo. The receptors stem from a person between 18 and 60 years old who received the Ad26.COV2.S COVID-19 vaccine or a placebo.

There are many counts of this clone. This rearrangement joins TRBV7-3 to TRBJ1-2; 7 bases are shared with TRBD1. The CDR3 extends over 15 amino acids. The J segment lost 6 bases and the V segment lost 5 bases, leaving 12 bases of the junction unmatched. CDR1 SGHTA and CDR2 FQGTGA come from the germline V gene. The CDR3 nucleotides read TGTGCCAGCAGCCCGGACGGAGGGGGCGTCAATGGCTACACCTTC. Amino acid sequence: CASSPDGGGVNGYTF. Full variable domain (remainder filled in from reference TRBV7-3 and TRBJ1-2): GAGVSQTPSNKVTEKGKYVELRCDPISGHTALYWYRQSLGQGPEFLIYFQGTGAADDSGLPNDRFFAVRPEGSVSTLKIQRTERGDSAVYLCASSPDGGGVNGYTFGSGTRLTVV.

The chain couples TRBV29-1 to TRBJ2-7; 11 nucleotides line up with TRBD2. The junction had 7 bases not matched to a gene; V was cut back by 7 bases and J by 2 bases. The CDR3 contains 14 residues. From germline, CDR1 is SQVTM and CDR2 ANQGSEA. The CDR3 sequence: CSGVLAGDAYEQYF. CDR3 nucleotides: TGCAGCGGGGTACTAGCGGGAGACGCCTACGAGCAGTACTTC.

This clone occurred a few times. The J gene is TRBJ1-6, the V gene TRBV4-3; TRBD1 might be the D (6 bases). V was clipped by 4 bases and J by 10 bases, with 20 bases between them. In germline, CDR1 is LGHNA, CDR2 YSLEER. This CDR3 spans 16 amino acids. The CDR3 sequence: CASSRKGVQGGSPLHF. The CDR3 nucleotides are TGCGCCAGCAGCCGAAAAGGGGTACAGGGAGGCTCACCCCTCCACTTT.

The chain combines TRBV28 with TRBJ2-5; 9 bases fit TRBD1. V shed 6 bases and J 5 bases; nucleotides not matched to a gene: 13. The CDR3 is 16 amino acids. The germline CDR1 and CDR2 sequences are MDHEN and SYDVKM. The CDR3 DNA is TGTGCCAGCAGGCCCGCAGGACAGGGGCCTTTGGAGACCCAGTACTTC. Residues: CASRPAGQGPLETQYF.

In this sample, this clone turned up a few times. This CDR3 reads CASSWGTEAFF. CDR3 nucleotide sequence: TGTGCCAGCAGTTGGGGCACTGAAGCTTTCTTT. The gene calls are TRBV27 and TRBJ1-1; D is unclear. The germline gives CDR1 MNHEY, CDR2 SMNVEV (reference sequence). This CDR3 has 11 residues. V dropped 4 bases and J dropped 4 bases, with 4 bases sitting between them.

The chain is built from TRBV7-3 and TRBJ1-3, with a tentative D call TRBD1 (6 bases). Germline CDR1 reads SGHTA; CDR2 reads FQGTGA. This CDR3 has 15 amino acids. Trimming removed 2 bases from V and 1 base from J, with 9 bases in between. The CDR3 DNA is TGTGCCAGCAGCTTATGGGGGGCATCTGGAAACACCATATATTTT. Amino acids: CASSLWGASGNTIYF.

With regard to this clone: The sample carries other DNA sequences with the same CDR3. The rearrangement uses TRBV6-5 and TRBJ2-7, with 11 bases identical to TRBD1. The CDR3 spans 15 residues. Germline V CDR1 and CDR2: MNHEY, SVGAGI. V gave up 0 bases and J gave up 4 bases; unmatched junction bases: 2. CDR3 DNA: TGTGCCAGCAGTTACTCAGGGACAGGGGGATACGAGCAGTACTTC. It encodes CASSYSGTGGYEQYF.

Notes on this clone: Other DNA sequences of this sample code for an identical CDR3. V usage is TRBV3-1 (or the pseudogene TRBV3-2) and J usage is TRBJ1-5, with a tentative D call TRBD1 (5 bases). V shed 3 bases and J shed 6 bases, with 9 bases lying between them. This CDR3 comprises 13 residues. Germline-derived CDR1 and CDR2 are LGHDT and YNNKEL (reference sequence). The CDR3 is CASSQGGGQPQHF. CDR3 bases: TGTGCCAGCAGCCAGGGGGGAGGTCAGCCCCAGCATTTT.

J is TRBJ2-3 and V is TRBV12-3 or TRBV12-4; D call uncertain. The CDR3 covers 13 residues. Trimming cost V 2 bases and J 1 base, with 4 bases left between them. The chain's CDR3 is CASSLPGTDTQYF. The CDR3 coding sequence is TGTGCCAGCAGTTTACCAGGCACAGATACGCAGTATTTT.

The V gene is TRBV14, the J gene TRBJ2-2; no reliable D call. V was cut by 3 bases and J by 4 bases, with 15 bases left in between. CDR3 length equals 16 residues. Germline V lookup: CDR1 SGHDN, CDR2 FVKESK. CDR3 nucleotides: TGTGCCAGCAGCCAGGATTTTAGAGCCCTCACCGGGGAGCTGTTTTTT. This sequence encodes CASSQDFRALTGELFF.